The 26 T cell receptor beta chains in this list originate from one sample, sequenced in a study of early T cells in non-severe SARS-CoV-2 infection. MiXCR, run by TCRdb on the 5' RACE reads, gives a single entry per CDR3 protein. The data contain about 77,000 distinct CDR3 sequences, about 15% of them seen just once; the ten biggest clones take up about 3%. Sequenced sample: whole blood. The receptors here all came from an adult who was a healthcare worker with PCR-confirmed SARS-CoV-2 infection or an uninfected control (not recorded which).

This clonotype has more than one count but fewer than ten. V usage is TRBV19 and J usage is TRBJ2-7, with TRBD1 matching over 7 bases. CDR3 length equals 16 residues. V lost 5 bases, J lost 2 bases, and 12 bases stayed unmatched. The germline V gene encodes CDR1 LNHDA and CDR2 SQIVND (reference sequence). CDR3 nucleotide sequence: TGTGCCAGTAGTGAACCCGCCGGGACAGCTACCTACGAGCAGTACTTC. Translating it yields CASSEPAGTATYEQYF. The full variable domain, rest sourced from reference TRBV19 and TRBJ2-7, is DGGITQSPKYLFRKEGQNVTLSCEQNLNHDAMYWYRQDPGQGLRLIYYSQIVNDFQKGDIAEGYSVSREKKESFPLTVTSAQKNPTAFYLCASSEPAGTATYEQYFGPGTRLTVT.

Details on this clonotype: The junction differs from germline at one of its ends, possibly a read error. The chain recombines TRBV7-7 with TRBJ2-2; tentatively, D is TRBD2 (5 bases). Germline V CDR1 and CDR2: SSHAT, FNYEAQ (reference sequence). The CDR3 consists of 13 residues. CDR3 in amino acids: CASSLAHTGELFF. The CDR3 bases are TGTGCTAGCAGCTTAGCGCACACCGGGGAGCTGTTTTTT.

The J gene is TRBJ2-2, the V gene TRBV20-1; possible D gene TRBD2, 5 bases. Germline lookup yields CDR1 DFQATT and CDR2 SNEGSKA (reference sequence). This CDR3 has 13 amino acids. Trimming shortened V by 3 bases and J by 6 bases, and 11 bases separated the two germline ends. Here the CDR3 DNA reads TGCAGTGCTAGTTATCGAGGGTCCGGGGAGCTGTTTTTT. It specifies CSASYRGSGELFF.

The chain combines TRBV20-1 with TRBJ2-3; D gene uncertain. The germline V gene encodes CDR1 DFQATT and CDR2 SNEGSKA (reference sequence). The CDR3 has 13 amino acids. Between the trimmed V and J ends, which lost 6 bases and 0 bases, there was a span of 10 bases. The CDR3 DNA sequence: TGCAGTGCCTATCTCCCTAGCACAGATACGCAGTATTTT. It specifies CSAYLPSTDTQYF.

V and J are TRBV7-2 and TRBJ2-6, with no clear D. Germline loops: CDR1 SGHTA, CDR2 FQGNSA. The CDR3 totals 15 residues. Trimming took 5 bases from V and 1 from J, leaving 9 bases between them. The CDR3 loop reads CASSPEPSGANVLTF. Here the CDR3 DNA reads TGTGCCAGCAGCCCGGAGCCTTCTGGGGCCAACGTCCTGACTTTC.

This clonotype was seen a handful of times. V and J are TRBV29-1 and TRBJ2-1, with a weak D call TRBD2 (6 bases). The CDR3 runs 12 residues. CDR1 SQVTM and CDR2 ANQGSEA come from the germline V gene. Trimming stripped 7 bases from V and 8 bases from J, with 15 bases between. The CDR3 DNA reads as TGCAGCGCTAGGGGACTTATGGATGAGCAGTTCTTC. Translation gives CSARGLMDEQFF.

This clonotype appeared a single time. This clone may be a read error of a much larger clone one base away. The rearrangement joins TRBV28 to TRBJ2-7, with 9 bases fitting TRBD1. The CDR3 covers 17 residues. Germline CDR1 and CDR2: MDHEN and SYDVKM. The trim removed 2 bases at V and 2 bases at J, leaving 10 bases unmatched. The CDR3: CASSLHRDRVRPYEQYF. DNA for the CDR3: TGTGCCAGCAGTTTACACCGGGACAGGGTGAGACCCTACGAGCAGTACTTC. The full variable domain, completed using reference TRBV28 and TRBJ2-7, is DVKVTQSSRYLVKRTGEKVFLECVQDMDHENMFWYRQDPGLGLRLIYFSYDVKMKEKGDIPEGYSVSREKKERFSLILESASTNQTSMYLCASSLHRDRVRPYEQYFGPGTRLTVT.

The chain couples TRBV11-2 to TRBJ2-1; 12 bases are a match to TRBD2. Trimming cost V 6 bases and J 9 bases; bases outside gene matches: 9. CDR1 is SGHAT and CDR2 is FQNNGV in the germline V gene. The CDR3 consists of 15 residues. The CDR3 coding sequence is TGTGCCAGCAGTCAGGATCTAGCGGGAGGGTCTGAGCAGTTCTTC. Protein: CASSQDLAGGSEQFF.

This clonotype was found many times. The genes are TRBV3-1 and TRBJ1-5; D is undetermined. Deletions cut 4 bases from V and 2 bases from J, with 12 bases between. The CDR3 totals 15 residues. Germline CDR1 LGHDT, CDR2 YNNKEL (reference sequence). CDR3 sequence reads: CASSPRGIGNQPQHF. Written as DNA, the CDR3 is TGTGCCAGCAGCCCTAGAGGGATTGGCAATCAGCCCCAGCATTTT.

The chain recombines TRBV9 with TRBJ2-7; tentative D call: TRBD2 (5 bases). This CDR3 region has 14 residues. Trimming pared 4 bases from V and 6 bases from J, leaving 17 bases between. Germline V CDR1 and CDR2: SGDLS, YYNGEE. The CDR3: CASSPQANRGEQYF. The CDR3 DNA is TGTGCCAGCAGCCCCCAAGCGAATCGGGGCGAGCAGTACTTC.

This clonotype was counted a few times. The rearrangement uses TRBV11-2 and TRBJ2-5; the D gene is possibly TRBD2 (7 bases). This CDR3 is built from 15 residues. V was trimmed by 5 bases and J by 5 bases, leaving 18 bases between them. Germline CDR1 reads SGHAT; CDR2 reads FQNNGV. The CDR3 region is CASSPGEGLGETQYF. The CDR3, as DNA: TGTGCCAGCAGCCCAGGGGAGGGACTTGGGGAGACCCAGTACTTC.

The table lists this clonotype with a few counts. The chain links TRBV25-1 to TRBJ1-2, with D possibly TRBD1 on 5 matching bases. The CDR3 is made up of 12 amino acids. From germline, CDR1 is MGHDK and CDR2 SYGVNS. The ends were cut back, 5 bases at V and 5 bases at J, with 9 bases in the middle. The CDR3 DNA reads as TGTGCCAGCAGTCCCAAGGGGTATGGCTACACCTTC. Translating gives CASSPKGYGYTF.

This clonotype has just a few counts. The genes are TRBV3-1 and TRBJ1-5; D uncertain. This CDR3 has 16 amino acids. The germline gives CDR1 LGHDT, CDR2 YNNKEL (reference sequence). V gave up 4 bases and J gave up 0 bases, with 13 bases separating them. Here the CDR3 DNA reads TGTGCCAGCAGCCCCGGACCGGATCTTAGCAATCAGCCCCAGCATTTT. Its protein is CASSPGPDLSNQPQHF.

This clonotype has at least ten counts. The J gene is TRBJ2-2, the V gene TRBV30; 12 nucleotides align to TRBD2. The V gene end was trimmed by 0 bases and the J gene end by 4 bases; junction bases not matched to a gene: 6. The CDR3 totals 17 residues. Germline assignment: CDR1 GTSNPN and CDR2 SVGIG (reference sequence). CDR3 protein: CAWSVPLAGGITGELFF. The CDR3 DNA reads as TGTGCCTGGAGTGTCCCACTAGCGGGGGGAATCACCGGGGAGCTGTTTTTT.

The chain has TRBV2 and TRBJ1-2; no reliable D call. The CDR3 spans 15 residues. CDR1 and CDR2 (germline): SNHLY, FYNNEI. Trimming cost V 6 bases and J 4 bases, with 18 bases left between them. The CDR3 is CASSLNAGPFYGYTF. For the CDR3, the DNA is TGTGCCAGCAGCCTAAATGCCGGGCCCTTCTATGGCTACACCTTC. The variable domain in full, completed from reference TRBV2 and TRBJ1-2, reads EPEVTQTPSHQVTQMGQEVILRCVPISNHLYFYWYRQILGQKVEFLVSFYNNEISEKSEIFDDQFSVERPDGSNFTLKIRSTKLEDSAMYFCASSLNAGPFYGYTFGSGTRLTVV.

DNA of the CDR3: TGTGCCAGCAGAAGAGCGGAATTATCCTACGAGCAGTACTTC. Translated, it gives CASRRAELSYEQYF. The chain couples TRBV6-6 to TRBJ2-7; weak D call: TRBD2 (5 bases). The CDR3 is 14 residues long. CDR1 and CDR2 (germline): MNHNY, SVGAGI (reference sequence). The ends were cut back, 6 bases at V and 1 base at J, with 13 bases in the middle.

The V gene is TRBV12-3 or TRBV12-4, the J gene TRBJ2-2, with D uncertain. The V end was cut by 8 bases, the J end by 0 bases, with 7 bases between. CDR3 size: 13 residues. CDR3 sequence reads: CASASSNTGELFF. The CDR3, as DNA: TGTGCCAGCGCCAGTTCGAACACCGGGGAGCTGTTTTTT.

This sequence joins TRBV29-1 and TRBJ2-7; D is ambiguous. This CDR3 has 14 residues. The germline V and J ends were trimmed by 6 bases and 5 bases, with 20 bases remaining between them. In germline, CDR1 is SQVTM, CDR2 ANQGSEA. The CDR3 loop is CSVPHPREQNEQYF. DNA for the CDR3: TGCAGCGTCCCTCACCCAAGGGAACAAAACGAGCAGTACTTC.

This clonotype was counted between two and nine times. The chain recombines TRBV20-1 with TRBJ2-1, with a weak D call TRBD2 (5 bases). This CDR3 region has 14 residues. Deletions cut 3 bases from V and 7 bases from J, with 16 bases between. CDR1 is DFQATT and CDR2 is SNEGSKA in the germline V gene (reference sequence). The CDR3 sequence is CSASDASSINEQFF. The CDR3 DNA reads TGCAGTGCTAGCGATGCTAGCTCCATTAATGAGCAGTTCTTC.

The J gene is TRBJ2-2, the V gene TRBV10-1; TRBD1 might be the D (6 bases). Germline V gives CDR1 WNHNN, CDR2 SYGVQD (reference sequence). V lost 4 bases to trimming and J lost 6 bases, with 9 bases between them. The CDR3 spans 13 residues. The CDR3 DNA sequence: TGCGCCAGCAGTGGGACAGAGGCCGGGGAGCTGTTTTTT. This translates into CASSGTEAGELFF.

CDR3: CASSLVSTGMEKLFF. The CDR3 coding sequence is TGTGCCAGCAGCTTAGTTTCGACAGGGATGGAAAAACTGTTTTTT. The genes are TRBV11-2 and TRBJ1-4; 7 bases fit TRBD1. The CDR3 totals 15 residues. V dropped 1 base and J dropped 8; count of bases not matched to a gene: 7. Germline CDR1 reads SGHAT; CDR2 reads FQNNGV.

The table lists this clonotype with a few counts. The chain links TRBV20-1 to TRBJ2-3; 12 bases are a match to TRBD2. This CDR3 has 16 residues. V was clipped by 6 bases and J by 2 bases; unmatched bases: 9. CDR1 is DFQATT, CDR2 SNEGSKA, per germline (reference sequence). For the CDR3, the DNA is TGCAGTGCCGGATACGGACTAGCGGGGACCACAGATACGCAGTATTTT. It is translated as CSAGYGLAGTTDTQYF.

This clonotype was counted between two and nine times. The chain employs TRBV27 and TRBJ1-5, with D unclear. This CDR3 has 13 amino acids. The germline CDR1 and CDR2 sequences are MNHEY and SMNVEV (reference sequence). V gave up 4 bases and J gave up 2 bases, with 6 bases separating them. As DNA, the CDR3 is TGTGCCAGCAGTTATTCGCGCAATCAGCCCCAGCATTTT. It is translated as CASSYSRNQPQHF.

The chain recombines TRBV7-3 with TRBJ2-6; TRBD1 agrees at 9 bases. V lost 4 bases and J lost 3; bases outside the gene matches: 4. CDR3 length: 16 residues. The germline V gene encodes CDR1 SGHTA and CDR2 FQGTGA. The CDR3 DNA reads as TGTGCCAGCAGCTCACAGGGGGCTGGTGGGGCCAACGTCCTGACTTTC. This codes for CASSSQGAGGANVLTF.

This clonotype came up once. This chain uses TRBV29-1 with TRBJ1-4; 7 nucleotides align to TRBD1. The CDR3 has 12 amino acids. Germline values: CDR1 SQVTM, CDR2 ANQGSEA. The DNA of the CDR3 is TGCAGTGCCGGGACAGAGGGAGGAAAACTGTTTTTT. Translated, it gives CSAGTEGGKLFF.

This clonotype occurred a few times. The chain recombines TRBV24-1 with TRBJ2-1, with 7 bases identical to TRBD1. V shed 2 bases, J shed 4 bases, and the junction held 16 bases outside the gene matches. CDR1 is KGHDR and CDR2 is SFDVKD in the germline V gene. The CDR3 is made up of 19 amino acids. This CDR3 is CATSDSGQATTITYNEQFF. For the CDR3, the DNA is TGTGCCACCAGTGATTCCGGACAGGCGACCACGATAACTTACAATGAGCAGTTCTTC.